These T cell receptor beta chains were read from a single sample in a study of identical twins' blood T cells. TCRdb re-called the 5' RACE reads through MiXCR, storing one row per CDR3 protein. The sample carries fewer than 450,000 distinct CDR3 sequences, under 30% recorded once. Sequencing used PBMCs. Every receptor here comes from a woman between 18 and 49 years old in good health. The CDR3 runs from the conserved cysteine through the conserved F or W. D genes are given only for firm matches. Some rows have no size entry. The others give once, few or many, or a class for an expanded clone.

clone_size	d_call	cdr3_length	j_call	v_call	cdr3_nt	cdr3_aa
few	-	15	TRBJ2-1	TRBV11-2	TGTGCCAGCAGCTTAGCCAGGAGCTCCTACAATGAGCAGTTCTTC	CASSLARSSYNEQFF
-	-	12	TRBJ2-1	TRBV7-2	TGTGCCAGCAGCTTAGGGTCGAAAAGTAAGTTCTTC	CASSLGSKSKFF
-	-	11	TRBJ2-2	TRBV25-1	TGTGCCAGCACCCCTACTGGGGAGCTGTTTTTT	CASTPTGELFF
-	-	13	TRBJ1-3	TRBV29-1	TGCAGCGCCCACCAGAGGTCTGGAAACACCATATATTTT	CSAHQRSGNTIYF
-	-	16	TRBJ2-1	TRBV20-1	TGCAGTGCGTCCCTAATCCAAGAGGTACAATCGGATGAGCAGTTCTTC	CSASLIQEVQSDEQFF
few	-	14	TRBJ2-2	TRBV10-3	TGTGCCATCAATCCAGGGGCGAACACCGGGGAGCTGTTTTTT	CAINPGANTGELFF
-	TRBD2	16	TRBJ2-1	TRBV20-1	TGCAGTGCTAGAGACTTGGAGCGGGGAAACTACAATGAGCAGTTCTTC	CSARDLERGNYNEQFF
many	TRBD1	15	TRBJ2-2	TRBV5-1	TGCGCCAGCAGCTTGACTACAGGGGACACCGGGGAGCTGTTTTTT	CASSLTTGDTGELFF
-	-	16	TRBJ1-2	TRBV11-2	TGTGCCAGCAGCCTAAGACTAGGGGCAGGACACTATGGCTACACCTTC	CASSLRLGAGHYGYTF
few	-	12	TRBJ1-2	TRBV9	TGTGCCAGCAGCGGATCAGTCTATGGCTACACCTTC	CASSGSVYGYTF
few	-	16	TRBJ1-1	TRBV19	TGTGCCAGTAGTATCCACCCCCGATACATGAACACTGAAGCTTTCTTT	CASSIHPRYMNTEAFF
few	-	15	TRBJ1-4	TRBV20-1	TGCAGTGCTAGAGCCTCCCTTGCAACTAATGAAAAACTGTTTTTT	CSARASLATNEKLFF
many	-	13	TRBJ1-1	TRBV12-3/TRBV12-4	TGTGCCAGCAGCATTCGGGAGATACCTGAAGCTTTCTTT	CASSIREIPEAFF
-	-	14	TRBJ1-6	TRBV7-6	TGTGCCAGCAGCCATGGACAGTATAATTCACCCCTCCACTTT	CASSHGQYNSPLHF
few	TRBD2	14	TRBJ2-3	TRBV5-1	TGCGCCAGCAGCTTTTTGCGGGGGTCAGATACGCAGTATTTT	CASSFLRGSDTQYF
-	-	17	TRBJ2-1	TRBV5-1	TGCGCCAGCAGCTCCCCACAGGGTTTCAGCTCCTACAATGAGCAGTTCTTC	CASSSPQGFSSYNEQFF
few	-	17	TRBJ1-1	TRBV11-2	TGTGCCAGCAGCTTCGGGTCGTTGGGACGGTTGAACACTGACGCTTTCTTT	CASSFGSLGRLNTDAFF
-	TRBD1	16	TRBJ2-2	TRBV5-1	TGCGCCAGCAGCGAGATGACAGGGGGAAAGATCCGGGAGCTGTTTTTT	CASSEMTGGKIRELFF
-	-	15	TRBJ1-3	TRBV7-2	TGTGCCAGCAGCTTATCCGACAACCCTGGAAACGCCATATATTTT	CASSLSDNPGNAIYF